This TCR beta chain was documented in a study of T cells in Graves' hyperthyroidism and ophthalmopathy. CDR1 is MNHEY, CDR2 SVGEGT, per germline. Deletions cut 10 bases from V and 3 bases from J, with 9 bases between. This CDR3 region has 11 residues. Using RNA transcripts as the source, TCR beta CDR3 regions were amplified. RT-PCR in the first round (using the HTBI primer set) targeted the TCR CDR3. Via MiXCR, TCRdb re-called the multiplex PCR reads, giving one row per CDR3 protein. Of some 510,000 distinct CDR3 sequences in the sample, less than 25% were seen once. Patients were aged 18 to 65, had disease duration under 2 months, and had newly diagnosed hyperthyroidism.

The chain couples TRBV6-2 or TRBV6-3 to TRBJ2-5; D unclear. This TCR was sampled from a man between 18 and 29 years old with Graves' hyperthyroidism. Sequenced input: blood. DNA of the CDR3: TGTGCCATCGCAGCGAAAGAGACCCAGTACTTC. Its translation is CAIAAKETQYF.